The text below deals with one T cell receptor (beta chain). Its target is not known. The CDR3 contains 15 residues. Germline CDR1 reads MDHEN; CDR2 reads SYDVKM. Total RNA from whole blood was isolated with no T cell sorting. This sample is drawn from a study of monozygotic twins with inflammatory bowel disease. Overall study findings and caveats: Support for any single strong IBD-associated signal or clonotype was not found. Compared with healthy twins, IBD patients shared fewer clonotypes with others, especially with disease activity.

The authors used 3,000 to 3,500 ng of total RNA per TCR library. TCRdb re-called the 5' RACE reads; one entry per CDR3 protein, DNA not given. In total, the table holds more than 300,000 distinct CDR3 sequences. The source of this sequence is a human donor with ulcerative colitis or Crohn's disease, or a healthy co-twin of an affected twin (not recorded which). The sequencing sample was made of blood. The V gene is TRBV28, the J gene TRBJ2-1; absent DNA, TCRdb's TRBD1 call cannot be checked. The CDR3 protein is CASSRAFPSGNEQFF.